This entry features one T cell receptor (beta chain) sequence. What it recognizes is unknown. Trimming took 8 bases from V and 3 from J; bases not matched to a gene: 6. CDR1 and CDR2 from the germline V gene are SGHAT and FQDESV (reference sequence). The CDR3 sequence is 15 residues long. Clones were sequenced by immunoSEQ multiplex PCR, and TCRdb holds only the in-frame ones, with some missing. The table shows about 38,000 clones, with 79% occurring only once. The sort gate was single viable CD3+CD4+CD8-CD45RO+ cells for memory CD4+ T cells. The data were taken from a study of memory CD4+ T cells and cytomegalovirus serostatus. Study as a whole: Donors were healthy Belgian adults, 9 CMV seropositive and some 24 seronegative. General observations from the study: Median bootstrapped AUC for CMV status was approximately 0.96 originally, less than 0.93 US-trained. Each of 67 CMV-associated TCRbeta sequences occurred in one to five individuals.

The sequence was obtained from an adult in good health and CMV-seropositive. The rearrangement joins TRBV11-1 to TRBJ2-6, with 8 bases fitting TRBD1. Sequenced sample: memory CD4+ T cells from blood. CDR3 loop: CASDRGGIGANVLTF. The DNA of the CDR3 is TGTGCCAGCGACAGGGGTGGAATTGGGGCCAACGTCCTGACTTTC.